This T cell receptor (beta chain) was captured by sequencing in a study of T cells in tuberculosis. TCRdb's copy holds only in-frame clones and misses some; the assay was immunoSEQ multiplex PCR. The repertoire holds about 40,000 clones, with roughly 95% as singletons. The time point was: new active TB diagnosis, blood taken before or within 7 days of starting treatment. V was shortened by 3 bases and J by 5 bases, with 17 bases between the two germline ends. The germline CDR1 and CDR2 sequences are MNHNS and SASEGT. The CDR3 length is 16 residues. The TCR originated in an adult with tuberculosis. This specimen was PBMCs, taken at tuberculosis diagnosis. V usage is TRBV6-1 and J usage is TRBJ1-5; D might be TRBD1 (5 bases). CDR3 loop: CASSDAPWGGDQPQHF. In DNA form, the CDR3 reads TGTGCCAGCAGTGATGCGCCGTGGGGAGGGGATCAGCCCCAGCATTTT.